Each of the 20 T cell receptor beta chains below was sequenced from the same sample in a study of blood T cell repertoires in COVID-19. The repertoire was sequenced with immunoSEQ multiplex PCR; TCRdb's copy has only in-frame clones and lacks some. Of tens of thousands of clones detected, around 74% appear once; the ten largest clones hold over 3.5%. Sequenced material: peripheral blood. Source of these receptors: a man between 65 and 85 years old with COVID-19, enrolled during active disease.

The rearrangement links TRBV27 to TRBJ2-1, with TRBD1 matching over 10 bases. The trim removed 8 bases at V and 7 bases at J, leaving 11 bases unmatched. The CDR3 has 15 residues. Germline V gene data show CDR1 as MNHEY and CDR2 as SMNVEV (reference sequence). The CDR3 nucleotides are TGTGCCAGCCAGACGACAGGGGGCATCGGAAATGAGCAGTTCTTC. Translating it yields CASQTTGGIGNEQFF.

The chain carries TRBV11-2 and TRBJ2-5, with TRBD1 matching 8 bases. V lost 4 bases and J lost 4; bases outside the gene matches: 8. Germline V CDR1 and CDR2: SGHAT, FQNNGV. The CDR3 spans 15 residues. Here the CDR3 reads CASSSRTGRRETQYF. For the CDR3, the DNA is TGTGCCAGCAGCTCTCGGACAGGGAGGCGAGAGACCCAGTACTTC.

Of note for this clone: Other DNA sequences from this sample encode an identical CDR3 as well. The chain carries TRBV28 and TRBJ2-5; 14 positions match TRBD2. This CDR3 has 15 residues. V was clipped by 6 bases and J by 2 bases; unmatched bases: 2. Looked up from germline, CDR1 is MDHEN and CDR2 is SYDVKM. CDR3 sequence reads: CASRGLAGVQETQYF. CDR3 DNA: TGTGCCAGCAGGGGACTAGCGGGGGTACAAGAGACCCAGTACTTC.

The chain joins TRBV2 to TRBJ2-5; TRBD2 matches 7 bases. J was trimmed by 1 base and V by 10 bases; bases with no gene match: 9. This CDR3 is 14 amino acids long. Germline CDR1 SNHLY, CDR2 FYNNEI. In nucleotides, the CDR3 is TGTGCCACGACCCGGGACTACACCCAAGAGACCCAGTACTTC. Its protein product is CATTRDYTQETQYF.

The rearrangement joins TRBV28 to TRBJ1-1, with a possible D match to TRBD1 (6 bases). This CDR3 spans 15 amino acids. V was shortened by 5 bases and J by 3 bases, with 16 bases between the two germline ends. The V gene's germline CDR1 is MDHEN and CDR2 SYDVKM. The CDR3 loop reads CASSTLTGYYTEAFF. The CDR3 DNA follows: TGTGCCAGCAGTACCCTTACAGGGTATTACACTGAAGCTTTCTTT.

This clone came up a few times. V is TRBV19 and J is TRBJ2-7; D remains ambiguous. Germline values: CDR1 LNHDA, CDR2 SQIVND (reference sequence). V lost 5 bases and J lost 7, with 18 bases in between. CDR3 length: 14 residues. CDR3 nucleotides: TGTGCCAGTAGTCCAGAAGGAAGGTTGAGGGAGCAGTACTTC. Encoded protein: CASSPEGRLREQYF. Filled out from reference TRBV19 and TRBJ2-7, the complete variable domain reads DGGITQSPKYLFRKEGQNVTLSCEQNLNHDAMYWYRQDPGQGLRLIYYSQIVNDFQKGDIAEGYSVSREKKESFPLTVTSAQKNPTAFYLCASSPEGRLREQYFGPGTRLTVT.

In this sample, this clone turned up a few times. J is TRBJ2-7 and V is TRBV27; 14 bases agree with TRBD2. V shed 9 bases, J shed 6 bases, and the junction held 19 bases outside the gene matches. This CDR3 contains 18 residues. Germline V CDR1 and CDR2: MNHEY, SMNVEV (reference sequence). CDR3 loop: CARSGDSRLAGGTVEQYF. Here the CDR3 DNA reads TGTGCCAGGAGTGGGGACAGTAGACTAGCGGGAGGGACAGTCGAGCAGTACTTC.

V is TRBV15 and J is TRBJ1-1, with TRBD1 matching over 7 bases. With V trimmed by 0 bases and J by 3 bases, 10 bases remained unmatched. The CDR3 is 17 amino acids. The germline gives CDR1 LNHNV, CDR2 YYDKDF (reference sequence). CDR3 region: CATSRETGRFKDTEAFF. The CDR3 region has the DNA TGTGCCACCAGCAGAGAGACAGGGAGGTTCAAGGACACTGAAGCTTTCTTT.

The chain has TRBV7-6 and TRBJ2-7; 7 bases map to TRBD1. V shed 1 base, J shed 4 bases, and the junction held 7 bases outside the gene matches. Germline V gives CDR1 SGHVS, CDR2 FNYEAQ. This CDR3 has 15 residues. The CDR3 reads CASSLDGQEMYEQYF. The CDR3 DNA reads as TGTGCCAGCAGCTTAGACGGACAGGAGATGTACGAGCAGTACTTC.

The chain combines TRBV19 with TRBJ2-1; D gene ambiguous. V lost 2 bases to trimming and J lost 7 bases, with 6 bases between them. This CDR3 has 12 residues. Germline CDR1 LNHDA, CDR2 SQIVND (reference sequence). This chain's CDR3 is CASSILENEQFF. The CDR3, as DNA: TGTGCCAGTAGTATATTAGAAAATGAGCAGTTCTTC.

The genes are TRBV9 and TRBJ2-2, with D unclear. Germline CDR1 is SGDLS and CDR2 is YYNGEE. The CDR3 is 17 residues long. V was trimmed by 2 bases and J by 0 bases, leaving 14 bases between them. The chain's CDR3 is CASSVTRVKANTGELFF. CDR3 bases: TGTGCCAGCAGCGTCACCCGAGTAAAAGCGAACACCGGGGAGCTGTTTTTT. The variable domain in full, completed from reference TRBV9 and TRBJ2-2, reads DSGVTQTPKHLITATGQRVTLRCSPRSGDLSVYWYQQSLDQGLQFLIQYYNGEERAKGNILERFSAQQFPDLHSELNLSSLELGDSALYFCASSVTRVKANTGELFFGEGSRLTVL.

This clone was counted between two and nine times. J is TRBJ2-3 and V is TRBV28; 9 bases line up with TRBD2. CDR1 and CDR2 (germline): MDHEN, SYDVKM. The CDR3 loop spans 16 amino acids. Trimming cost V 5 bases and J 2 bases; bases outside gene matches: 8. The CDR3 nucleotides read TGTGCCAGCAGTCCCTCCCGCGGGAGGGCCACAGATACGCAGTATTTT. This translates into CASSPSRGRATDTQYF.

This chain joins TRBV5-6 and TRBJ2-1; D is ambiguous. Per the germline V gene, CDR1 is SGHDT and CDR2 is YYEEEE. Trimming left V 2 bases short and J 6 bases short, with 6 bases between. CDR3 length: 12 residues. The CDR3 DNA sequence: TGTGCCAGCAGCTTCGTTCGCAATGAGCAGTTCTTC. The encoded protein is CASSFVRNEQFF.

This chain uses TRBV11-2 with TRBJ2-5; 13 bases agree with TRBD2. V lost 6 bases to trimming and J lost 9 bases; unmatched junction nucleotides: 10. From germline, CDR1 is SGHAT and CDR2 FQNNGV. This CDR3 has 15 amino acids. DNA of the CDR3: TGTGCCAGCAGAATCCCCGGGACTAGCGGGACGGCCCAGTACTTC. As protein: CASRIPGTSGTAQYF. Combining the CDR3 with reference TRBV11-2 and TRBJ2-5 gives the whole variable domain EAGVAQSPRYKIIEKRQSVAFWCNPISGHATLYWYQQILGQGPKLLIQFQNNGVVDDSQLPKDRFSAERLKGVDSTLKIQPAKLEDSAVYLCASRIPGTSGTAQYFGPGTRLLVL.

This clone showed up just once. The chain carries TRBV10-3 and TRBJ2-5; 12 bases agree with TRBD2. After removal of 4 bases from V and 5 bases from J, the junction contained 11 bases not matched to a gene. The CDR3 has 17 residues. The germline CDR1 and CDR2 sequences are ENHRY and SYGVKD. The CDR3 DNA sequence: TGTGCCATCAGTGTAGGGCTAGCGGGAGGGGTCGCGGAGACCCAGTACTTC. It yields the protein CAISVGLAGGVAETQYF.

This clone was counted once. This chain joins TRBV6-5 and TRBJ1-2; 7 bases align to TRBD1. This CDR3 has 13 amino acids. Unmatched junction bases numbered 6, after V lost 7 bases and J lost 4 bases. CDR1 and CDR2 from the germline V gene are MNHEY and SVGAGI. The CDR3 coding sequence is TGTGCCAGCATTCCGACAGGGACCTATGGCTACACCTTC. It encodes CASIPTGTYGYTF.

This clone was seen more than once but under ten times. This chain links TRBV19 with TRBJ1-3, with D perhaps TRBD1 (5 bases). This CDR3 comprises 15 residues. Germline V gene sequence: CDR1 LNHDA, CDR2 SQIVND (reference sequence). Between the trimmed V and J ends, which lost 5 bases and 4 bases, there was a span of 15 bases. This CDR3 is CASSLRGTAGNTIYF. CDR3 DNA: TGTGCCAGTAGTCTCCGGGGGACGGCCGGAAACACCATATATTTT.

Only a few counts were recorded for this clone. The V gene is TRBV3-1 (or the pseudogene TRBV3-2), the J gene TRBJ1-3; tentative D call: TRBD1 (5 bases). The CDR3 spans 22 residues. Deletions cut 5 bases from V and 3 bases from J, with 35 bases between. The V gene's germline CDR1 is LGHDT and CDR2 YNNKEL (reference sequence). The CDR3 DNA sequence: TGTGCCAGCAGCATCCGTCCGCACCTTGATACACTTTTCAGGCAGGGTGGAAACACCATATATTTT. Amino acid sequence: CASSIRPHLDTLFRQGGNTIYF.

This clone occurred a few times. The chain is built from TRBV28 and TRBJ1-2; 10 bases match TRBD1. Germline V CDR1 and CDR2: MDHEN, SYDVKM. CDR3 size: 13 residues. The J segment lost 4 bases and the V segment lost 10 bases, leaving 6 bases of the junction unmatched. The CDR3 sequence is CATRQGAGYGYTF. Here the CDR3 DNA reads TGTGCCACAAGACAGGGGGCGGGCTATGGCTACACCTTC.

V is TRBV5-4 and J is TRBJ2-7, with 12 bases fitting TRBD2. Germline V gene lookup returns CDR1 SGHNT and CDR2 YYREEE (reference sequence). The CDR3 runs to 15 residues. V gave up 4 bases and J gave up 4 bases; unmatched junction bases: 6. The CDR3 nucleotides are TGTGCCAGCAGCCAGACTAGCGGGAGTCGGTACGAGCAGTACTTC. This sequence encodes CASSQTSGSRYEQYF.